Here is one TCR beta chain with its context. At one boundary the junction diverges from the germline segment, which might be a read error. Germline V lookup: CDR1 KGHDR, CDR2 SFDVKD. This CDR3 contains 16 residues. Scientists amplified the TCR beta CDR3 regions from RNA transcripts. First-round RT-PCR used HTBI primers; second-round multiplex PCR followed. TCRdb passed the multiplex PCR reads through MiXCR, listing each CDR3 protein once. This table has some 750,000 distinct CDR3 sequences, approximately 40% appearing once. With a duration under 3 months, ophthalmopathy in the donors showed moderate-to-severe activity, CAS ≥3 and NOSPECS ≥4. The starting material, more than 8.5 ml of fresh peripheral blood, provided the PBMCs. This sample is drawn from a study of Graves' ophthalmopathy and Graves' hyperthyroidism.

The sample was peripheral blood. This chain connects TRBV24-1 to TRBJ1-5, with 8 bases lining up with TRBD1. This TCR derives from an adult man with Graves' ophthalmopathy. The CDR3 reads CASSEGQAIGSQPQHF. CDR3 coding DNA: TGTGCCAGCAGTGAGGGACAGGCAATAGGGAGTCAGCCCCAGCATTTT.